The subject of this entry is one TCR beta chain. Its specific antigen is unknown. Nothing much larger sits one base from this clone, and base qualities are not available. Total RNA and DNA were co-extracted from 20-30 mg of bulk tissue with the AllPrep DNA/RNA mini kit, without cell sorting. Roughly five patients with histopathologically diagnosed primary liver carcinoma underwent surgical resection in China between 2015 and March 2016. At the time of sampling, the patients had chronic HBV infection and had not received any treatment. Five spatially separated regions were sampled per tumor: superior, inferior, left-lateral and right-lateral poles, plus the tumor centre. Histology showed that every tumor sample contained more than 80% viable tumor cells. Each fresh piece of tumor and adjacent tissue was cut in two, with one half stored in RNAlater at -80 degrees C and the other half sent for histology.

This record comes from a study of tumor-infiltrating lymphocytes in primary liver carcinoma (dated by TCRdb to the late 2010s). Background for the entire study: Hepatocellular carcinoma (four) or combined HCC and intrahepatic cholangiocarcinoma (one) was present in the five patients, who were three men and two women aged 30 to 69 years. The five patients had tumors of stage T1-T3 N0M0, with maximum diameters ranging from roughly 4.2 to 10 cm. High reproducibility was observed for the technical replicate repertoires, with mean shared-clone rates approximately 0.92 and correlation coefficients above 0.98. Each sample produced about 3.5 to 8 million productive TCRbeta reads, and read depth showed no significant difference between tissue types. The roughly 27 tumor region samples were profiled with Agilent mRNA microarrays so that TCRbeta repertoire diversity could be related to the local molecular phenotype. The study combined TCRbeta repertoire sequencing, expression microarrays and whole-exome sequencing across five regions of each liver tumor, with adjacent normal tissue and blood. A total of roughly 35 specimens from 5 patients went through TCRbeta repertoire sequencing, namely 25 tumor regions, 5 adjacent noncancerous liver tissues and 5 peripheral blood samples. Paper-wide results and their limitations: Only roughly 7-24% of top clones appeared in all five regions of a tumor, which suggests that tumor-infiltrating T cells are spatially heterogeneous. Because only the TCR beta chain was sequenced and unpaired alpha chains were not captured, true repertoire diversity is likely underestimated. Compared with blood, tumors had a significantly larger share of the repertoire taken up by the top 250 clones (p = 0.039). Repertoire overlap was found to be higher between tumor regions (mean about 35%) than between tumor-adjacent (roughly 17%) or tumor-blood (14%) pairs, consistent with antigen-driven expansion. With just a few patients in the study, the authors point out that the findings should be validated in a larger study. Because the samples were bulk and unsorted, CD4+ and CD8+ T cell repertoires could not be compared.

TCRbeta-specific cDNA was reverse-transcribed from 500 ng total RNA using a constant-region primer and ProtoScript II reverse transcriptase. The TCRbeta libraries were prepared through three rounds of nested multiplex PCR following a slightly modified ARM-PCR procedure. The first two PCR rounds used multiplex TRBV1-TRBV30 forward primers with a Cbeta reverse primer, each for 10 cycles. A final 25-cycle PCR with Deep VentR polymerase added sample barcodes and Illumina adapters. Before sequencing, amplicons of 200-500 bp were purified from gel using a QIAquick gel extraction kit. TCRbeta amplicons were sequenced on an Illumina HiSeq 2500 with 250-bp paired-end reads. Turning to the authors' computational methods: Quality trimming of reads was performed with Trimmomatic v0.33, and paired reads were merged with FLASH v1.2.11 so that full CDR3 sequences could be recovered. V, D and J germline segments were assigned to the rearranged TCRbeta sequences using MiGEC v1.2.1b. VDJtools v1.0.0 computed clonotype statistics and Shannon-Wiener diversity indices. To cut down on sampling bias, every analysis after diversity analysis relied on just the 250 most abundant clonotypes from each sample. The public sequencing data were trimmed at Q25 with fastp and processed into clonotypes with MiXCR by TCRdb, which kept only in-frame beta chains. Rows are unified per CDR3 protein, each entry keeping the most common DNA and genes. The authors' filters were not applied to this entry. The sample contains about 84,000 distinct CDR3 sequences, about three quarters of them found a single time. Less than 20% of the sample is held by the ten biggest clonotypes.

The germline V gene provides CDR1 LGHNA and CDR2 YNFKEQ. V is pared back by 0 bases and J by 13 bases, with 21 bases lying between the germline termini. The CDR3 covers 15 residues, taking in both the cysteine and the phenylalanine. This entry keeps only the CDR3 DNA: 45 bases, framed from base 1. The source of this sequence is a man aged 40-49 years with primary liver carcinoma and hepatitis B virus infection. The V gene is TRBV4-2 and the J gene is TRBJ2-5; the D gene is unclear. Sequenced input: liver tumor tissue from sampling region 1. The cell subset or site label on this specimen signifies: tumor region T1, superior pole. CDR3 loop: CASSQDRGFREIRYF. Read as DNA, the sequence is TGTGCCAGCAGCCAAGATCGAGGTTTTAGAGAGATCCGGTACTTC.